The T cell receptor beta chain described here comes from a study of blood T cell repertoires in COVID-19. Germline V gene sequence: CDR1 SNHLY, CDR2 FYNNEI. The CDR3 runs to 15 residues. Trimming at V came to 7 bases and at J to 4 bases, leaving 9 bases not matched to a gene. As processed by the authors: Amplification of reference gene primers was used by the study to estimate nucleated cell counts. Sequenced by immunoSEQ multiplex PCR; TCRdb stores in-frame clones only, minus some. V and J calls and clone size are as listed in that table; D and trimming were resolved from the DNA. The sample yields over 150,000 clones, about four fifths seen once. This clone was detected a few times.

J is TRBJ1-2 and V is TRBV2; 10 bases fit TRBD1. Sequenced material: peripheral blood. This TCR came from a woman in her fifties or sixties with acute or convalescent COVID-19. In DNA, the CDR3 is TGTGCCAGCATTAACCTCCGGGACAGGGGCTATGGCTACACCTTC. Translated: CASINLRDRGYGYTF.